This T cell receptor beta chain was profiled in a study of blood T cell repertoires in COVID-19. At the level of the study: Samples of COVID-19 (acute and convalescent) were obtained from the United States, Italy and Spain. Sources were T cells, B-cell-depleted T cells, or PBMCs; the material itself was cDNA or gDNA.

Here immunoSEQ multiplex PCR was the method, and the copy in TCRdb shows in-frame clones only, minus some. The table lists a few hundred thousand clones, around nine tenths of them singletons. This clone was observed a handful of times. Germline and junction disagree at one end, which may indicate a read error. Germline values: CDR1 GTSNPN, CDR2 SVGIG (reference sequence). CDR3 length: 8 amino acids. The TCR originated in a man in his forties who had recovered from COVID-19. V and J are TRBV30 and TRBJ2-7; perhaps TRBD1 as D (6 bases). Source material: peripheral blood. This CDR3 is CAWSTGQF. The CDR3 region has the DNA TGTGCCTGGAGTACCGGACAGTTC. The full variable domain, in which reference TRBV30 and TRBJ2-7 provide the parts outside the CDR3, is SQTIHQWPATLVQPVGSPLSLECTVEGTSNPNLYWYRQAAGRGLQLLFYSVGIGQISSEVPQNLSASRPQDRQFILSSKKLLLSDSGFYLCAWSTGQFGPGTRLTVT.